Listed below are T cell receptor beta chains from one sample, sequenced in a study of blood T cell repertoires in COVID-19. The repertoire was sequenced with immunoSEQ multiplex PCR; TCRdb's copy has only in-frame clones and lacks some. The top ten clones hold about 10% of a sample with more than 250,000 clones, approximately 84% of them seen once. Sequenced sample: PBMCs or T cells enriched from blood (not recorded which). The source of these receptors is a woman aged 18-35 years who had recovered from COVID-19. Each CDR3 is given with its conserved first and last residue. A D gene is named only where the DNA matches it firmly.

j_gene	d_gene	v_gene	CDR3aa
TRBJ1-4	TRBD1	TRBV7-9	CASRSSGVTGSNEKLFF
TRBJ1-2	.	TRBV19	CASTLRTDGIYGYTF
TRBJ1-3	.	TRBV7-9	CASSRTTPLSSGNTIYF
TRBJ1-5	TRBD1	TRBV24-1	CATSDPDRGSNQPQHF
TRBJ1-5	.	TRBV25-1	CASSESTGNQPQHF
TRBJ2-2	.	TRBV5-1	CASSLIQGLPTGELFF
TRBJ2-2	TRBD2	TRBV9	CASSVVAGALTGELFF
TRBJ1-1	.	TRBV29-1	CSVLEFPMNTEAFF
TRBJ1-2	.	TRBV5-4	CASSYPSGTAPYGYTF
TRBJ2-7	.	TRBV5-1	CASSAGAGVGEQYF
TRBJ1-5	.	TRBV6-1	CASSEFPQGNNQPQHF
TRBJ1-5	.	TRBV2	CASIGDSKGFDQPQHF
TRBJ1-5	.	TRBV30	CAWGFQVDQPQHF
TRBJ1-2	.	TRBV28	CASSSDSHRRGYTF
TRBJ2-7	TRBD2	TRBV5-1	CASQRGLADNEQYF
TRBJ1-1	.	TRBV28	CASSPMNTEAFF
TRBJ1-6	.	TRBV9	CASSARGRIYNSPLHF
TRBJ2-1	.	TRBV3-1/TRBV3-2	CASSQVVGGRNEQFF
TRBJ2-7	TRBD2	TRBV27	CASSPRTSQYEQYF
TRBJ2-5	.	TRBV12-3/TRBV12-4	CASSSSYQETQYF
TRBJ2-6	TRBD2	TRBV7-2	CASSLGGGRTNVLTF
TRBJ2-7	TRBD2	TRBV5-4	CASSSTGTSGYEQYF
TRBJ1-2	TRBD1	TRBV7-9	CASSLDRGALPDYGYTF
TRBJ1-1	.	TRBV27	CASSPGEWPEAFF
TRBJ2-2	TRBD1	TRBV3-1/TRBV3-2	CASSSQGAGELFF
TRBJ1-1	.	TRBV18	CASSPIVRARTEAFF
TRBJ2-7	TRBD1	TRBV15	CATSREIGDRGYEQYF
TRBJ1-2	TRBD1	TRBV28	CASSPGQGLYGYTF
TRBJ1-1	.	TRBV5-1	CASSLLAGMNTEAFF
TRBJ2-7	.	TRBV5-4	CASSRESTPDEQYF
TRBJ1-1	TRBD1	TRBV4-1	CASSRLRGRFGTEAFF
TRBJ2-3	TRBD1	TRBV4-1	CASSRDRAGGYTDTQYF
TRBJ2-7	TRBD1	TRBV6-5	CASSQDRYEQYF
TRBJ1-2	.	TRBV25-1	CASSEYGGNGYTF
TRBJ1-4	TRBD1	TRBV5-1	CASSPEQGADEKLFF
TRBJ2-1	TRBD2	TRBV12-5	CASGLHGLAGAGEQFF
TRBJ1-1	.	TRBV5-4	CASSLGGIEAFF
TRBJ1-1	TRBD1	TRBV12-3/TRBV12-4	CASRPGPSGGAFF
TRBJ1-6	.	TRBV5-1	CASSIRPDRTNSPLHF
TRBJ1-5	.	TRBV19	CASSIDRGLRNGQPQHF
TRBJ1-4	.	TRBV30	CAWGRGSEQVAGEKLFF
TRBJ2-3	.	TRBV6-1	CASSERFPPGITDTQYF
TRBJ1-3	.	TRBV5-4	CASSLDFQENTIYF
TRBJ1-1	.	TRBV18	CASSPPGVNTEAFF
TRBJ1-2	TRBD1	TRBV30	CAQTDRDGYTF
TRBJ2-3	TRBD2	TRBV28	CASSGTSGRGGTDTQYF
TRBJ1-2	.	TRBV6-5	CASSSPRRGYYGYTF
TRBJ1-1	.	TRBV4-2	CASSPSEGNTEAFF
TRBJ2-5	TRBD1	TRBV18	CASSPGQGGETQYF
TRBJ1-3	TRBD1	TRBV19	CASSISAGGSPRRNTIYF
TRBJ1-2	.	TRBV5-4	CASRRRGTYLEGYTF
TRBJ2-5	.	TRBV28	CASSLGLQETQYF
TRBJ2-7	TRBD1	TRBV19	CASSVGLGQGRRGQYF
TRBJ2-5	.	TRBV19	CASSTIQGTQETQYF
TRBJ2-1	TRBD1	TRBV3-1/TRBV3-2	CASSLGTGGRQFF
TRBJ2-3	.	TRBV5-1	CASSSEGDTQYF
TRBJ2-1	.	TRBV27	CASRVSFYNEQFF
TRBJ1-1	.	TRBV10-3	CAISESLGEDNEAFF
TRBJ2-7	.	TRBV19	CASSREGSYEQYF